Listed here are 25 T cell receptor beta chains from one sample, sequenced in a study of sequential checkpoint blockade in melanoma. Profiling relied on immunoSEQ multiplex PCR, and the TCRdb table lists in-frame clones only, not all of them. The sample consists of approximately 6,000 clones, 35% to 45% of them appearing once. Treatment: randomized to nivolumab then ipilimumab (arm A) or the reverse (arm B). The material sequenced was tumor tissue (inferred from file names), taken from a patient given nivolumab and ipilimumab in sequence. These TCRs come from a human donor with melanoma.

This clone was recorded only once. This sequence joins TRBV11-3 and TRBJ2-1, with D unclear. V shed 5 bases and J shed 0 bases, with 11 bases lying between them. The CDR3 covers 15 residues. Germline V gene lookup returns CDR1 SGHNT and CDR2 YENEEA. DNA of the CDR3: TGTGCCAGCAGCAGCACAGATAGCTCCTACAATGAGCAGTTCTTC. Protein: CASSSTDSSYNEQFF.

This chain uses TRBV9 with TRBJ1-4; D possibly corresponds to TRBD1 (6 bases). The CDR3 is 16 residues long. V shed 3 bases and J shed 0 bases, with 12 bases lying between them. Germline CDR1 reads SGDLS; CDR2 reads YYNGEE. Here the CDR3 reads CASSAGDMATNEKLFF. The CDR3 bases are TGTGCCAGCAGCGCAGGGGACATGGCAACTAATGAAAAACTGTTTTTT.

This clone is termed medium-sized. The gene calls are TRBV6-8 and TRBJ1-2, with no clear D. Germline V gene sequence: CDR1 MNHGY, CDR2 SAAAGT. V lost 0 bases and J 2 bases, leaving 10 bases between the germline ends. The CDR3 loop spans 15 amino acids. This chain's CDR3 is CASSYSPGENYGYTF. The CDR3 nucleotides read TGTGCCAGCAGTTACTCCCCAGGAGAAAACTATGGCTACACCTTC.

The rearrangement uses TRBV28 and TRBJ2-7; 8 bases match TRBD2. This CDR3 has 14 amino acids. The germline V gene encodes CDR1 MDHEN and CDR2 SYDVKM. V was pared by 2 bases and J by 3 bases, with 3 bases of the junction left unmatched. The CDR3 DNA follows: TGTGCCAGCAGTTTAAGCGGGAGTGGCTACGAGCAGTACTTC. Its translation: CASSLSGSGYEQYF.

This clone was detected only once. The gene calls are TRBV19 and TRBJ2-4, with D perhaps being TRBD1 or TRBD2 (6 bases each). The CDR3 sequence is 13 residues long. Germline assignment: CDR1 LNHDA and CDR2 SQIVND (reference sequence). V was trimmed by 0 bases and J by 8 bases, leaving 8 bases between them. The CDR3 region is CASSIDGGDIQYF. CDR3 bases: TGTGCCAGTAGTATAGACGGGGGCGACATTCAGTACTTC.

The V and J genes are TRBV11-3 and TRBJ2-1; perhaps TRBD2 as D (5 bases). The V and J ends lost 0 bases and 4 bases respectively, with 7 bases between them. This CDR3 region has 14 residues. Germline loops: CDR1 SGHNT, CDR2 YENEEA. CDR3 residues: CASSLDRGYNEQFF. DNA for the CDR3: TGTGCCAGCAGCTTAGATCGAGGGTACAATGAGCAGTTCTTC. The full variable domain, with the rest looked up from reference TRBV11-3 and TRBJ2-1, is EAGVVQSPRYKIIEKKQPVAFWCNPISGHNTLYWYLQNLGQGPELLIRYENEEAVDDSQLPKDRFSAERLKGVDSTLKIQPAELGDSAVYLCASSLDRGYNEQFFGPGTRLTVL.

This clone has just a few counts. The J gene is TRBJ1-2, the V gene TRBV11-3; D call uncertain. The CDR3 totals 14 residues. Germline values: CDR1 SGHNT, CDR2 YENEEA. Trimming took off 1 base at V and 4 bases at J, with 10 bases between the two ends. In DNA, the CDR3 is TGTGCCAGCAGCTTAGGCCAGGCCGCCTATGGCTACACCTTC. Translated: CASSLGQAAYGYTF.

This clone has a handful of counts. The CDR3 DNA reads TGTGCCAGCATCCAACTTGGGGTCTATGGCTACACCTTC. Residues: CASIQLGVYGYTF. The chain uses TRBV6-8 and TRBJ1-2; unclear D gene. Per germline, CDR1 MNHGY and CDR2 SAAAGT. Trimming took 7 bases from V and 4 from J, leaving 13 bases between them. This CDR3 spans 13 amino acids.

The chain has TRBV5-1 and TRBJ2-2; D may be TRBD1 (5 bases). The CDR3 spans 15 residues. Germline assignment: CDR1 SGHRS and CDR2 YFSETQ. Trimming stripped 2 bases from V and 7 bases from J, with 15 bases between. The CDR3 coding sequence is TGCGCCAGCAGCTTACAAGGGGCGGTTGGCGGGGAGCTGTTTTTT. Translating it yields CASSLQGAVGGELFF.

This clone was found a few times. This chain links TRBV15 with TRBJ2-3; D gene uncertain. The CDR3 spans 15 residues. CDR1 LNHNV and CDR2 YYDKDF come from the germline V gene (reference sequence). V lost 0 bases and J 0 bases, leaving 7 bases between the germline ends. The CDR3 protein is CATSRDKLSTDTQYF. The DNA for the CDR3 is TGTGCCACCAGCAGAGACAAGCTCAGCACAGATACGCAGTATTTT.

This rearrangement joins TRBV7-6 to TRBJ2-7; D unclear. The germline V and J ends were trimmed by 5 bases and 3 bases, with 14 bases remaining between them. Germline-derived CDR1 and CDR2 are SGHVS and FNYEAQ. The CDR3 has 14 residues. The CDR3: CASSLSSWSYEQYF. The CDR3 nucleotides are TGTGCCAGCAGCCTGTCCTCGTGGAGCTACGAGCAGTACTTC.

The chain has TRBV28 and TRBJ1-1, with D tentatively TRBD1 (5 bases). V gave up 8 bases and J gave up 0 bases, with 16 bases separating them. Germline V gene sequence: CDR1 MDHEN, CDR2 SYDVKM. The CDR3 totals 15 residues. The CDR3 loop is CASETGAYMNTEAFF. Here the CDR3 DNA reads TGTGCCAGCGAGACCGGGGCATACATGAACACTGAAGCTTTCTTT.

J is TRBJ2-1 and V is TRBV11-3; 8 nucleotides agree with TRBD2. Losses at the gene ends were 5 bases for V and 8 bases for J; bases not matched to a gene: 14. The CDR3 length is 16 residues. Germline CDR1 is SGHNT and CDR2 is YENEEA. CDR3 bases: TGTGCCAGCAGCCCAATGGGAGGACTAGCCAACTATGAGCAGTTCTTC. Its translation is CASSPMGGLANYEQFF.

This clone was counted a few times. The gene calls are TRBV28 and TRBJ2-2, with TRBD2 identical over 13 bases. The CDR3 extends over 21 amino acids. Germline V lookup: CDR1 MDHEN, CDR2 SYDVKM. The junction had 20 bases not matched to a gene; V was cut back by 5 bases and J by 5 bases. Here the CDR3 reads CASSPLTSGRFPRGWTGELFF. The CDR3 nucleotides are TGTGCCAGCAGTCCCCTGACTAGCGGGAGGTTCCCACGGGGTTGGACCGGGGAGCTGTTTTTT.

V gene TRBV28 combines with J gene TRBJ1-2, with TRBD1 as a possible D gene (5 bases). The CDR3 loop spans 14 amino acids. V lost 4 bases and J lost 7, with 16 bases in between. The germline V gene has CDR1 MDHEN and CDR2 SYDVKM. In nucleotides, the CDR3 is TGTGCCAGCAGTTCGGGGACGGTAATGGGTGGCTACACCTTC. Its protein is CASSSGTVMGGYTF.

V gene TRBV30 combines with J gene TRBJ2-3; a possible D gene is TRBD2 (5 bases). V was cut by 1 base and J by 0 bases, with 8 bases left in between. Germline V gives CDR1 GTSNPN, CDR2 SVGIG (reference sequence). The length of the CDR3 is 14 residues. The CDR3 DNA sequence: TGTGCCTGGAGTGGGCTAGCTAGCACAGATACGCAGTATTTT. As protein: CAWSGLASTDTQYF.

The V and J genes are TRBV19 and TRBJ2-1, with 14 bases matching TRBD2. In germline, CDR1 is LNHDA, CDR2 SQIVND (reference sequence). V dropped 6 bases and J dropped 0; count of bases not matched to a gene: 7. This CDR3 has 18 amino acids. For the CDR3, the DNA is TGTGCCAGTAGGGGGGGACTAGCGGGAGCCAGCTCCTACAATGAGCAGTTCTTC. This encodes CASRGGLAGASSYNEQFF.

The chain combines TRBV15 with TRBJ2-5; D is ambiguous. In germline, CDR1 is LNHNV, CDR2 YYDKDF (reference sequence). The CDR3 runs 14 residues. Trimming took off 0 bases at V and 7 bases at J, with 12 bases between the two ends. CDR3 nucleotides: TGTGCCACCAGCAGAGATCCAGCCGGATCGACCCAGTACTTC. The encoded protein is CATSRDPAGSTQYF.

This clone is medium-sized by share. CDR3 DNA sequence: TGTGCCAGCAGGGGCGGCGCTAGCGGAGTCACAGATACGCAGTATTTT. Translated: CASRGGASGVTDTQYF. This chain uses TRBV2 with TRBJ2-3, with 7 bases aligning to TRBD2. The junction had 11 bases not matched to a gene; V was cut back by 6 bases and J by 2 bases. Germline loops: CDR1 SNHLY, CDR2 FYNNEI. This CDR3 spans 16 amino acids.

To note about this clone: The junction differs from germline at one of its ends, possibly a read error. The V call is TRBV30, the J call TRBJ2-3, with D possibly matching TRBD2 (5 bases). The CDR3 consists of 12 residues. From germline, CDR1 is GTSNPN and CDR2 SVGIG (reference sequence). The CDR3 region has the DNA TGTGCCCGGAGAGACTACACAGATACGCAGTATTTT. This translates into CARRDYTDTQYF.

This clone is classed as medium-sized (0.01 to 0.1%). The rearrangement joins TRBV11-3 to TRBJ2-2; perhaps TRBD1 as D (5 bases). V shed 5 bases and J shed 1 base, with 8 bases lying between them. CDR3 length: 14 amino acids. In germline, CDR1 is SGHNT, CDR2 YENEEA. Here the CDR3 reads CASSLGQNTGELFF. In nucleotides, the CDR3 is TGTGCCAGCAGCCTTGGACAGAACACCGGGGAGCTGTTTTTT.

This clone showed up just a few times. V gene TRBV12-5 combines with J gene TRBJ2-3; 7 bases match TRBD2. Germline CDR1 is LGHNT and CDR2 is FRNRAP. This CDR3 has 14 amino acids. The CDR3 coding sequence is TGTGCCAGCACCCCGGGAAGGGGAGGGGATACGCAGTATTTT. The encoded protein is CASTPGRGGDTQYF.

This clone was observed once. In nucleotides, the CDR3 is TGCGCCAGCAGCTTAGGGACAGGGGGCGCCGATGGCTACACCTTC. Its translation is CASSLGTGGADGYTF. V usage is TRBV5-1 and J usage is TRBJ1-2; 12 bases map to TRBD1. CDR1 SGHRS and CDR2 YFSETQ come from the germline V gene. The length of the CDR3 is 15 residues. The V and J ends lost 2 bases and 6 bases, in that order; junction bases with no gene match: 5.

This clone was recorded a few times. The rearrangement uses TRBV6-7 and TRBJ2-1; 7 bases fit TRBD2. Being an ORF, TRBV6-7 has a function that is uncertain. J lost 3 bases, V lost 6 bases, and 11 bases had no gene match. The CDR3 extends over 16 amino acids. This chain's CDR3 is CASRKPYTSVYNEQFF. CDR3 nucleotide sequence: TGTGCCAGCAGAAAACCTTATACTAGCGTCTACAATGAGCAGTTCTTC.

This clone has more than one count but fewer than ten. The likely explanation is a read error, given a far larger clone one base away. This chain's CDR3 is CASSYSPAGGFPTDTQYF. As DNA, the CDR3 is TGCGCCAGCAGTTATTCCCCGGCGGGAGGGTTCCCCACAGATACGCAGTATTTT. The chain couples TRBV10-2 to TRBJ2-3, with 9 bases aligning to TRBD2. Germline CDR1 reads WSHSY; CDR2 reads SAAADI. The CDR3 contains 18 residues. The J segment lost 2 bases and the V segment lost 5 bases, leaving 14 bases of the junction unmatched.